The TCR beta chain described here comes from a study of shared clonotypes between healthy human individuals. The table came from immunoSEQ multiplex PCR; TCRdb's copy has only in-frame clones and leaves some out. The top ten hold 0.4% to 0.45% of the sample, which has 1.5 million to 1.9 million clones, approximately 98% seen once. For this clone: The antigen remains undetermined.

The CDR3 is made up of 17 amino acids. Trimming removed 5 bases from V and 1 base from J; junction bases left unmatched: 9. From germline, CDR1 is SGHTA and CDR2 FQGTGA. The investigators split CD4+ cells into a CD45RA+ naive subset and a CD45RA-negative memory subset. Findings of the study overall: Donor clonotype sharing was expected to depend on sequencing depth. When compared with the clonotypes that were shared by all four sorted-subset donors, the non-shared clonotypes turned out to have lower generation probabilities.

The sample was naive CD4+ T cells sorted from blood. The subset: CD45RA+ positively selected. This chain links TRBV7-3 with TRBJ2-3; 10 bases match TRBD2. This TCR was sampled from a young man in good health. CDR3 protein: CASSAISGRGGTDTQYF. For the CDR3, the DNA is TGTGCCAGCAGCGCGATAAGCGGGAGGGGGGGCACAGATACGCAGTATTTT.